This T cell receptor beta chain was recorded in a study of cytomegalovirus exposure and HLA in healthy donors. The PCR made use of 60 Vbeta and 13 Jbeta primers. Method: immunoSEQ multiplex PCR; TCRdb's copy keeps in-frame clones and lacks some. Seen here are over 100,000 clones, around 77% observed once, and the top ten hold approximately 11%. Each donor was nominally healthy when sampled (though unrecorded immune exposures were likely). Study observations and caveats: A missense variant in DCLRE1C was later tied to TCR beta V- and J-gene trimming. Researchers catalogued 164 TCR beta chains as cytomegalovirus-associated.

A note on this clone: The antigen is not known.

This TCR came from a middle-aged man in good health and CMV-seropositive. The sample comprised PBMCs.

CDR3 DNA: TGTGCCAGCAGCTTCGGGGGGGCGCTTAATGAGCAGTTCTTC. It encodes CASSFGGALNEQFF. The chain uses TRBV7-3 and TRBJ2-1; 8 bases are shared with TRBD2. Germline V gene sequence: CDR1 SGHTA, CDR2 FQGTGA. Losses at the gene ends were 3 bases for V and 7 bases for J; bases not matched to a gene: 5. The CDR3 length is 14 residues.